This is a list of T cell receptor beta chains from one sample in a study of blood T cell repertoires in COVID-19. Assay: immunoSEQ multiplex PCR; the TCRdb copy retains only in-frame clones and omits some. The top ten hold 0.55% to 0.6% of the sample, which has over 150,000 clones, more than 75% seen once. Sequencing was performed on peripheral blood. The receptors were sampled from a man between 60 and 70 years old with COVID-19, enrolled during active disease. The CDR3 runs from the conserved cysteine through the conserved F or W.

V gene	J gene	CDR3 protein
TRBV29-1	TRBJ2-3	CSVEGRSGVAGDTQYF
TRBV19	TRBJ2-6	CASIGQLGSSGANVLTF
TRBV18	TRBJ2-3	CASFARLTDTQYF
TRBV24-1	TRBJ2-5	CATSDPGLVSETQYF
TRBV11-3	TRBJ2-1	CASSPGGGNEQFF
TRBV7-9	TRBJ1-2	CASRMAGDSGGYTF
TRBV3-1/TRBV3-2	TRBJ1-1	CASSQEWQMLPTEAFF
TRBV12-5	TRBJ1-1	CASGAGQGNTEAFF
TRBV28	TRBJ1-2	CASRSGWTGRGYTF
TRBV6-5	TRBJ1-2	CASRTQNYGYTF
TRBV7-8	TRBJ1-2	CASSLTRVDYGYTF
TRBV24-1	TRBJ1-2	CATSGSGTENYGYTF
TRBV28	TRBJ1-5	CASSLPARGGNQPQHF
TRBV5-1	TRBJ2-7	CASRSWDIPYEQYF
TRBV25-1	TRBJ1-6	CASSPGQGVSFNNSPLHF
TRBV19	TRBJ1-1	CASRGRGVPEAFF
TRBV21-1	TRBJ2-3	CASSTGLAGGPDADTQYF
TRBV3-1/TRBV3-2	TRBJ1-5	CASSQSATGAQHF
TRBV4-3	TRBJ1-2	CASSQGRTGGIYGYTF
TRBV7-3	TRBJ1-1	CASSLQGATEAFF
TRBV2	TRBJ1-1	CASRGQGANTEAFF
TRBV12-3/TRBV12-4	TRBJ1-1	CASRLQGATEAFF
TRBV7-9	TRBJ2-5	CASSVRGMETQYF
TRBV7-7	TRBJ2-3	CASSLHGGQTDTQYF
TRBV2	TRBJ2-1	CASSTKPGLAGHNEQFF
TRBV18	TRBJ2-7	CASSPTGTSGGEQYF
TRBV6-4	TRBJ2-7	CASVVTGTHEQYF
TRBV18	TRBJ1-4	CASSLDRSTNEKLFF
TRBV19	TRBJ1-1	CASSIGGTGRSEAFF
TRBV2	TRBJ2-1	CASSGQGGPYNEQFF
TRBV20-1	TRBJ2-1	CSASLWSSANNEQFF
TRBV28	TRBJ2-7	CASSPMVAGVYEQYF
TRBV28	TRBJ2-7	CASRSQGARGEQYF
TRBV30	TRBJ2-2	CAWSRWTSGELFF
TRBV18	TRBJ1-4	CASSPQGQGNEKLFF